Shown below are 25 T cell receptor beta chains from a single sample sequenced in a study of CD8+ T cells in alopecia areata. Extracted RNA was reverse transcribed into cDNA, the sequencing template. Only in-frame clones appear in the TCRdb table, and some are missing; sequencing was by immunoSEQ multiplex PCR. The sample has approximately 200,000 clones, 60% seen once. Specified treatment: oral pan-JAK inhibitor, 5-10 mg twice daily. Specimen: CD4+ T cells sorted from blood, collected at week 4, from a patient treated with tofacitinib. These receptors came from a human donor with alopecia areata.

This chain joins TRBV28 and TRBJ2-2; D is possibly TRBD2 (6 bases). Germline-derived CDR1 and CDR2 are MDHEN and SYDVKM. The CDR3 spans 12 residues. V was cut by 5 bases and J by 6 bases, with 7 bases left in between. The CDR3 spells CASSGGSGELFF. CDR3 coding DNA: TGTGCCAGCAGTGGGGGGTCCGGGGAGCTGTTTTTT.

This clone has just a few counts. V and J are TRBV9 and TRBJ2-2, with 10 bases aligning to TRBD2. The CDR3 is 15 residues long. CDR1 and CDR2 from the germline V gene are SGDLS and YYNGEE. Trimming took 6 bases from V and 5 from J; bases not matched to a gene: 7. This chain's CDR3 is CASKTGTSETGELFF. The CDR3, as DNA: TGTGCCAGCAAGACCGGGACTAGCGAGACCGGGGAGCTGTTTTTT.

Only a few counts were recorded for this clone. Additional DNA sequences in this sample encode the identical CDR3. This chain uses TRBV20-1 with TRBJ2-5; D uncertain. This CDR3 has 11 amino acids. The germline V gene encodes CDR1 DFQATT and CDR2 SNEGSKA (reference sequence). V was shortened by 1 base and J by 5 bases, with 5 bases between the two germline ends. The CDR3 loop is CSARVLETQYF. The CDR3 region has the DNA TGCAGTGCTAGAGTTCTTGAGACCCAGTACTTC.

This clone was counted between two and nine times. The chain joins TRBV7-2 to TRBJ2-5; unclear D gene. The CDR3 sequence is 11 residues long. The ends were cut back, 8 bases at V and 5 bases at J, with 9 bases in the middle. The V gene's germline CDR1 is SGHTA and CDR2 FQGNSA. The CDR3 here is CASVRRETQYF. CDR3 nucleotides: TGTGCCAGCGTTCGCAGGGAGACCCAGTACTTC.

The V and J genes are TRBV30 and TRBJ1-2; possibly TRBD1 for D (5 bases). V was pared by 4 bases and J by 4 bases, with 10 bases between. Germline assignment: CDR1 GTSNPN and CDR2 SVGIG (reference sequence). The CDR3 contains 12 residues. For the CDR3, the DNA is TGTGCCTGGACCAGACAGTCCTATGGCTACACCTTC. This encodes CAWTRQSYGYTF.

The chain joins TRBV4-3 to TRBJ2-3; no clear D. V shed 1 base and J shed 1 base, with 9 bases lying between them. Germline assignment: CDR1 LGHNA and CDR2 YSLEER. There are 15 residues in the CDR3. Here the CDR3 DNA reads TGCGCCAGCAGCCAAGGGCCGGGCGGCACAGATACGCAGTATTTT. It is translated as CASSQGPGGTDTQYF.

This clone was counted a few times. The chain links TRBV20-1 to TRBJ2-5; D may be TRBD2 (6 bases). V lost 5 bases and J 7 bases, leaving 11 bases between the germline ends. CDR3 length: 11 amino acids. CDR1 and CDR2 from the germline V gene are DFQATT and SNEGSKA (reference sequence). The CDR3 region is CSAGGLGTQYF. In DNA form, the CDR3 reads TGCAGTGCTGGGGGACTTGGGACCCAGTACTTC.

This clone was seen a handful of times. V and J are TRBV29-1 and TRBJ2-2; D remains ambiguous. The CDR3 runs to 15 residues. Deletions cut 3 bases from V and 5 bases from J, with 16 bases between. The germline V gene encodes CDR1 SQVTM and CDR2 ANQGSEA. CDR3 bases: TGCAGCGTTGAGAGTACCTTCTTGGGGACCGGGGAGCTGTTTTTT. It yields the protein CSVESTFLGTGELFF.

The chain couples TRBV30 to TRBJ2-5; 16 bases agree with TRBD2. The V gene's germline CDR1 is GTSNPN and CDR2 SVGIG (reference sequence). J gave up 4 bases and V 3 bases, and 5 bases lay outside the gene matches. The CDR3 loop spans 16 amino acids. CDR3 nucleotides: TGTGCCTGGAGCCGGGGACTAGCGGGAGGGGCAGAGACCCAGTACTTC. As protein: CAWSRGLAGGAETQYF. Based on the CDR3 plus reference TRBV30 and TRBJ2-5, the full variable domain is SQTIHQWPATLVQPVGSPLSLECTVEGTSNPNLYWYRQAAGRGLQLLFYSVGIGQISSEVPQNLSASRPQDRQFILSSKKLLLSDSGFYLCAWSRGLAGGAETQYFGPGTRLLVL.

The chain couples TRBV6-5 to TRBJ2-7; the match to TRBD1 covers 7 bases. Germline lookup yields CDR1 MNHEY and CDR2 SVGAGI. CDR3 length: 15 residues. The J segment lost 2 bases and the V segment lost 7 bases, leaving 11 bases of the junction unmatched. The CDR3 sequence is CASTLAGGSTYEQYF. The DNA of the CDR3 is TGTGCCAGCACTTTGGCAGGGGGATCCACCTACGAGCAGTACTTC.

The chain carries TRBV7-9 and TRBJ2-3; 7 bases match TRBD1. The germline gives CDR1 SEHNR, CDR2 FQNEAQ (reference sequence). With V trimmed by 4 bases and J by 1 base, 14 bases remained unmatched. There are 18 residues in the CDR3. The DNA for the CDR3 is TGTGCCAGCAGCTCACAAGGGACAGTCTTTGTCCGCACAGATACGCAGTATTTT. It codes for CASSSQGTVFVRTDTQYF.

The chain couples TRBV6-1 to TRBJ1-5, with 9 bases that match TRBD1. CDR1 MNHNS and CDR2 SASEGT come from the germline V gene. Losses at the gene ends were 0 bases for V and 6 bases for J; bases not matched to a gene: 3. The CDR3 runs 15 residues. The CDR3, as DNA: TGTGCCAGCAGTGAAGCCCTGACAGGGGGTCAGCCCCAGCATTTT. Translation gives CASSEALTGGQPQHF.

This clone was detected only a few times. This chain uses TRBV4-1 with TRBJ2-4; TRBD2 is a possible D gene (5 bases). The CDR3 is made up of 16 amino acids. Germline-derived CDR1 and CDR2 are MGHRA and YSYEKL. With 0 bases removed from V and 2 bases from J, the gap between germline ends came to 11 bases. As DNA, the CDR3 is TGCGCCAGCAGCCAAGATCCGGGATTGACCAAAAACATTCAGTACTTC. Translated: CASSQDPGLTKNIQYF.

This clone was recorded a few times. The V and J genes are TRBV7-2 and TRBJ2-4; D may be TRBD1 (7 bases). The length of the CDR3 is 14 residues. Trimming removed 6 bases at V and 6 bases at J, with 15 bases between. Germline V gene lookup returns CDR1 SGHTA and CDR2 FQGNSA. CDR3 amino acids: CASSSRQGLNIQYF. In DNA form, the CDR3 reads TGTGCCAGCAGTTCCAGACAGGGACTAAACATTCAGTACTTC.

This clone was counted between two and nine times. The V call is TRBV4-3, the J call TRBJ2-1; tentatively, D is TRBD1 or TRBD2 (5 bases each). This CDR3 spans 13 amino acids. CDR1 is LGHNA, CDR2 YSLEER, per germline. The V end was cut by 3 bases, the J end by 10 bases, with 13 bases between. The CDR3 DNA reads TGCGCCAGCAGCCAGCGCCGGGACGGCGAGCAGTTCTTC. Protein: CASSQRRDGEQFF.

This chain connects TRBV29-1 to TRBJ1-1; tentatively, D is TRBD1 (5 bases). V lost 7 bases and J lost 2, with 11 bases in between. This CDR3 region has 12 residues. Germline V gene data show CDR1 as SQVTM and CDR2 as ANQGSEA. The CDR3 reads CSAGLGNTEAFF. The CDR3 nucleotides read TGCAGCGCGGGACTTGGAAACACTGAAGCTTTCTTT.

This sequence joins TRBV7-8 and TRBJ2-3, with 9 positions matching TRBD2. J was trimmed by 1 base and V by 2 bases; bases with no gene match: 4. Germline V gene sequence: CDR1 SGHVS, CDR2 FQNEAQ. The CDR3 is 16 residues long. CDR3 in amino acids: CASSLTTSGGTDTQYF. CDR3 bases: TGTGCCAGCAGCTTAACGACTAGCGGAGGCACAGATACGCAGTATTTT.

As to this clone: The junction and the germline gene differ at one end; a read error may be behind it. The chain recombines TRBV7-7 with TRBJ2-5; 12 bases align to TRBD2. This CDR3 has 15 residues. The germline V gene has CDR1 SSHAT and CDR2 FNYEAQ (reference sequence). The CDR3 nucleotides read TGTGCTAGCAGCTCGACTAGCGGGAGTGGGGAGACCCAGTACTTC. It is translated as CASSSTSGSGETQYF.

The gene calls are TRBV7-2 and TRBJ1-1; D is unclear. The ends were cut back, 3 bases at V and 2 bases at J, with 10 bases in the middle. This CDR3 is 14 amino acids long. Germline lookup yields CDR1 SGHTA and CDR2 FQGNSA. CDR3 coding DNA: TGTGCCAGCAGCTTGAGAGGTTCAAACACTGAAGCTTTCTTT. Translating gives CASSLRGSNTEAFF.

This clone was recorded a few times. The V and J genes are TRBV29-1 and TRBJ2-7; 8 nucleotides align to TRBD2. The CDR3 runs to 14 residues. V lost 8 bases, J lost 3 bases, and 12 bases stayed unmatched. Germline V lookup: CDR1 SQVTM, CDR2 ANQGSEA. DNA for the CDR3: TGCAGCTGTAATCGGGAGGGCTCCAGCTACGAGCAGTACTTC. This translates into CSCNREGSSYEQYF.

The rearrangement uses TRBV5-6 and TRBJ2-3, with D unresolved. There are 14 residues in the CDR3. Germline V gives CDR1 SGHDT, CDR2 YYEEEE. Trimming removed 4 bases from V and 1 base from J, with 10 bases in between. The CDR3 DNA is TGTGCCAGCAGCGAAGGGCTCGGCACAGATACGCAGTATTTT. This gives the protein CASSEGLGTDTQYF. Full variable domain (outside the CDR3, taken from reference TRBV5-6 and TRBJ2-3): DAGVTQSPTHLIKTRGQQVTLRCSPKSGHDTVSWYQQALGQGPQFIFQYYEEEERQRGNFPDRFSGHQFPNYSSELNVNALLLGDSALYLCASSEGLGTDTQYFGPGTRLTVL.

This clone has just one count. The rearrangement links TRBV2 to TRBJ2-5, with TRBD2 matching over 11 bases. Germline V CDR1 and CDR2: SNHLY, FYNNEI. V gave up 4 bases and J gave up 5 bases; unmatched junction bases: 9. The CDR3 has 16 residues. The CDR3 coding sequence is TGTGCCAGCAGTGGTATACTAGCGGGAGTGGGGGAGACCCAGTACTTC. Amino acids: CASSGILAGVGETQYF. The complete variable domain, with remaining parts taken from reference TRBV2 and TRBJ2-5, reads EPEVTQTPSHQVTQMGQEVILRCVPISNHLYFYWYRQILGQKVEFLVSFYNNEISEKSEIFDDQFSVERPDGSNFTLKIRSTKLEDSAMYFCASSGILAGVGETQYFGPGTRLLVL.

This clone was detected a few times. V usage is TRBV6-5 and J usage is TRBJ2-1; 9 nucleotides agree with TRBD2. The CDR3 extends over 15 amino acids. J was trimmed by 6 bases and V by 6 bases; bases with no gene match: 9. Germline-derived CDR1 and CDR2 are MNHEY and SVGAGI. The CDR3 protein is CASRPDSGSLNEQFF. Here the CDR3 DNA reads TGTGCCAGCAGACCAGATAGCGGGAGCCTCAATGAGCAGTTCTTC.

This clone appeared a single time. The chain joins TRBV28 to TRBJ1-2; D unresolved. The germline V and J ends were trimmed by 2 bases and 6 bases, with 7 bases remaining between them. Germline loops: CDR1 MDHEN, CDR2 SYDVKM. The CDR3 totals 12 residues. CDR3 residues: CASSLAGNGYTF. The CDR3 DNA sequence: TGTGCCAGCAGTTTAGCCGGGAATGGCTACACCTTC.

The chain recombines TRBV30 with TRBJ2-7, with a weak D call TRBD1 (6 bases). V was clipped by 2 bases and J by 1 base, with 12 bases between them. This CDR3 is 14 amino acids long. Germline assignment: CDR1 GTSNPN and CDR2 SVGIG (reference sequence). The CDR3 reads CAWSRQDLSYEQYF. CDR3 DNA: TGTGCCTGGAGTCGACAGGATCTATCCTACGAGCAGTACTTC. The entire variable domain, with the rest obtained from reference TRBV30 and TRBJ2-7, is as follows: SQTIHQWPATLVQPVGSPLSLECTVEGTSNPNLYWYRQAAGRGLQLLFYSVGIGQISSEVPQNLSASRPQDRQFILSSKKLLLSDSGFYLCAWSRQDLSYEQYFGPGTRLTVT.